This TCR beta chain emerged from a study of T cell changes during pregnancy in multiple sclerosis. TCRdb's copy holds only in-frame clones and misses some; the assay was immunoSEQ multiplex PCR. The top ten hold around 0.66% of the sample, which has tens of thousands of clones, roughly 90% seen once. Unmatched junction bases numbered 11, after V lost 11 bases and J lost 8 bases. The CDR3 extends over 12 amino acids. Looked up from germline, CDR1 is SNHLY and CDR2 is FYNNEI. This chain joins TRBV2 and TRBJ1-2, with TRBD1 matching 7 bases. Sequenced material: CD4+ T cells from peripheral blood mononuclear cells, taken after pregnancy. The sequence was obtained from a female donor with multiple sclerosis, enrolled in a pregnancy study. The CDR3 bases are TGTGCCGGAAACAGGGGCGGGAGGGGCTACACCTTC. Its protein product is CAGNRGGRGYTF.